These T cell receptor beta chains were read from a single sample in a study of T cell responses to AZD1222 COVID-19 vaccine. Generated by immunoSEQ multiplex PCR, the TCRdb table keeps only in-frame clones and is missing some. The sample has some 140,000 clones; about 91% are singletons. Sequenced material: peripheral blood, taken 28 days after the second AZD1222 dose. The receptors derive from an adult who received the AZD1222 COVID-19 vaccine. CDR3s include the opening cysteine and the closing phenylalanine or tryptophan. The order of the fields is V gene, D gene, J gene, CDR3 protein. The D gene is left open where the match is weak.

TRBV7-9	NA	TRBJ1-2	CASSTPGLGGYGYTF
TRBV30	TRBD1	TRBJ1-2	CAWRGQGLDGYTF
TRBV18	NA	TRBJ1-5	CASSPVAGATSNQPQHF
TRBV18	NA	TRBJ1-5	CASSPRDTAEPQHF
TRBV5-1	NA	TRBJ1-6	CASSLRHLVVGRSLSSPLHF
TRBV9	NA	TRBJ1-3	CASSVEGAEYTGNTIYF
TRBV7-9	TRBD1	TRBJ1-1	CASSLGGQGSEAFF
TRBV6-1	TRBD1	TRBJ1-4	CASSDPTDRAIYEKLFF
TRBV24-1	NA	TRBJ2-2	CATSAYRNTGELFF
TRBV4-1	TRBD1	TRBJ1-1	CASSRRQGGTEAFF
TRBV5-6	TRBD2	TRBJ2-3	CASSWTSGGQNTDTQYF
TRBV7-3	NA	TRBJ2-1	CASSLTFEVQAYNEQFF
TRBV9	NA	TRBJ1-5	CASSPEGGSNQPQHF
TRBV5-4	TRBD2	TRBJ2-7	CASSLGLAAGEQYF
TRBV27	NA	TRBJ1-4	CASSRPGPNEKLFF
TRBV14	TRBD2	TRBJ2-1	CASSATSGRTGDEQFF
TRBV27	NA	TRBJ1-5	CASSLVSGNQPQHF
TRBV6-5	TRBD2	TRBJ2-4	CASRAGEAGVHIQYF
TRBV5-8	TRBD1	TRBJ1-5	CASSLGGRSNQPQHF